The 9 T cell receptor beta chains below come from one sample, sequenced in a study of regulatory T cells in long-lasting Graves disease. As for time point: persistent/refractory GD, antithyroid drugs over 5 years with positive TRAb. The TCR library was made from RNA extracted from PBMCs. Building the TCR beta libraries relied on iRepertoire HTBI primers, and CDR3 regions underwent Arm-PCR. Each CDR3 protein is one row after TCRdb ran MiXCR on the multiplex PCR reads. This sample has under 450,000 distinct CDR3 sequences, with approximately 23% found just once. Sequencing used peripheral blood mononuclear cells (PBMCs), obtained when the disease was refractory, from a patient treated with antithyroid drugs. These receptors all stem from a woman aged 40 to 49 with Graves disease.

The sample holds a few counts of this clonotype. The chain links TRBV12-3 or TRBV12-4 to TRBJ1-6; a possible D gene is TRBD1 (6 bases). The CDR3 covers 14 residues. V lost 3 bases and J 7 bases, leaving 10 bases between the germline ends. The CDR3 DNA reads as TGTGCCAGCAGTTTTGGGGGGCCGAATTCACCCCTCCACTTT. Amino acids: CASSFGGPNSPLHF.

This clonotype was observed a few times. The chain couples TRBV20-1 to TRBJ2-7; the match to TRBD2 covers 9 bases. V was pared by 4 bases and J by 0 bases, with 10 bases of the junction left unmatched. Germline V gives CDR1 DFQATT, CDR2 SNEGSKA (reference sequence). The CDR3 length is 16 residues. The CDR3 nucleotides are TGCAGTGCTACCCACGGGGGACTAGCTATCTCCTACGAGCAGTACTTC. This sequence encodes CSATHGGLAISYEQYF.

This clonotype was observed at least ten times. The chain joins TRBV2 to TRBJ2-5, with D perhaps matching TRBD1 (5 bases). The CDR3 is 15 residues long. Trimming took off 2 bases at V and 4 bases at J, with 14 bases between the two ends. Looked up from germline, CDR1 is SNHLY and CDR2 is FYNNEI. In DNA form, the CDR3 reads TGTGCCAGCAGTGAACGGAAAGAAAGGGGAGAGACCCAGTACTTC. This sequence encodes CASSERKERGETQYF. Looking up the rest from reference TRBV2 and TRBJ2-5 gives the full variable domain: EPEVTQTPSHQVTQMGQEVILRCVPISNHLYFYWYRQILGQKVEFLVSFYNNEISEKSEIFDDQFSVERPDGSNFTLKIRSTKLEDSAMYFCASSERKERGETQYFGPGTRLLVL.

This clonotype was seen repeatedly, ten times or more. The V and J genes are TRBV25-1 and TRBJ2-6; D possibly corresponds to TRBD1 (5 bases). This CDR3 comprises 15 residues. From germline, CDR1 is MGHDK and CDR2 SYGVNS. V shed 6 bases and J shed 1 base, with 10 bases lying between them. The CDR3 DNA sequence: TGTGCCAGCAGCCAAGGGGTATCTGGGGCCAACGTCCTGACTTTC. Translation gives CASSQGVSGANVLTF.

This clonotype was counted a few times. V is TRBV6-1 and J is TRBJ2-1; TRBD1 agrees at 12 bases. CDR1 is MNHNS and CDR2 is SASEGT in the germline V gene. The CDR3 contains 14 residues. V gave up 6 bases and J gave up 7 bases; unmatched junction bases: 4. The chain's CDR3 is CASRGQGAGNEQFF. In DNA form, the CDR3 reads TGTGCCAGCAGGGGACAGGGGGCGGGGAATGAGCAGTTCTTC.

This clonotype was recorded a few times. Its ends do not fully match the called genes, so a read error is possible. The V call is TRBV5-1, the J call TRBJ1-1, with TRBD1 as a possible D gene (5 bases). Germline values: CDR1 SGHRS, CDR2 YFSETQ. CDR3 size: 13 residues. CDR3 sequence: CASSLWGGTEAFF. DNA of the CDR3: TGTGCCAGCAGCTTGTGGGGGGGCACTGAAGCTTTCTTT.

This clonotype was counted only a few times. The chain's CDR3 is CASSLLRSQETQYF. CDR3 nucleotide sequence: TGTGCCAGCAGCTTATTGCGGAGCCAAGAGACCCAGTACTTC. The rearrangement uses TRBV7-9 and TRBJ2-5, with unresolved D. This CDR3 has 14 amino acids. V gave up 2 bases and J gave up 1 base, with 8 bases separating them. Germline CDR1 SEHNR, CDR2 FQNEAQ (reference sequence).

This clonotype was recorded many times. This chain links TRBV28 with TRBJ2-5; the D gene is possibly TRBD2 (6 bases). CDR3 length: 15 residues. CDR1 is MDHEN and CDR2 is SYDVKM in the germline V gene. The ends were cut back, 4 bases at V and 0 bases at J, with 12 bases in the middle. DNA for the CDR3: TGTGCCAGCAGTTCCGCCGGGAGCAACCAAGAGACCCAGTACTTC. The encoded protein is CASSSAGSNQETQYF.

The chain couples TRBV30 to TRBJ2-5, with unresolved D. The ends were cut back, 3 bases at V and 2 bases at J, with 4 bases in the middle. Germline V gene sequence: CDR1 GTSNPN, CDR2 SVGIG (reference sequence). The CDR3 extends over 11 amino acids. Here the CDR3 reads CAWSPQETQYF. The CDR3, as DNA: TGTGCCTGGAGCCCACAAGAGACCCAGTACTTC.